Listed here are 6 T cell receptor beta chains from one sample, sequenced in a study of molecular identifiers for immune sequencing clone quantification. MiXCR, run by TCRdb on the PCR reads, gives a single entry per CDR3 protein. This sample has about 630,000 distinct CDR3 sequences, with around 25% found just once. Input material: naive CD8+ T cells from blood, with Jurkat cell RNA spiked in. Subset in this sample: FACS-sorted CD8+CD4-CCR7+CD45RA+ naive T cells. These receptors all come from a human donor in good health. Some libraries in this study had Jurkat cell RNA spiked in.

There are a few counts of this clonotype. The CDR3 nucleotides read TGTGCCAGCAGTGAAGCGTGGAGAGCCGGGAACACTGAAGCTTTCTTT. Protein sequence: CASSEAWRAGNTEAFF. This rearrangement joins TRBV6-1 to TRBJ1-1; no clear D. The CDR3 runs 16 residues. Between the trimmed V and J ends, which lost 0 bases and 1 base, there was a span of 12 bases. CDR1 and CDR2 (germline): MNHNS, SASEGT.

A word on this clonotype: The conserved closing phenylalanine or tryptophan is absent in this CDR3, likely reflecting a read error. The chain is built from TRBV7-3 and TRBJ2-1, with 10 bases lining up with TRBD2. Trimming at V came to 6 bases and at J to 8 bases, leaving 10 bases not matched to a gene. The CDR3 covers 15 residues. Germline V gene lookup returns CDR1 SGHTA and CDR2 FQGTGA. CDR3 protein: CASSSSGRADDEQFS. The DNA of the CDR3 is TGTGCCAGCAGTTCAAGCGGGAGGGCCGACGATGAGCAGTTCTCC.

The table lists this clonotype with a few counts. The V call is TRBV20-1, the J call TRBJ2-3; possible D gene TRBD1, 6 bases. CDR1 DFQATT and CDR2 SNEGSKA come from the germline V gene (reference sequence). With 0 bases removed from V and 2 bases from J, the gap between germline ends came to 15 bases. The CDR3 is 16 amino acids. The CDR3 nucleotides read TGCAGTGCTAGAGATATCCCAGGGGACGACACAGATACGCAGTATTTT. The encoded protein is CSARDIPGDDTDTQYF.

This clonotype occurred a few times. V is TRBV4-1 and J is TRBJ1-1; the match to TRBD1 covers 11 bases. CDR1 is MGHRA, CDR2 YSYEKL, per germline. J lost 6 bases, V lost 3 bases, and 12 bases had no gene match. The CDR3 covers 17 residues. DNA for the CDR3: TGCGCCAGCAGCCAGACTAAAGGGACAGGGGGTTTCGCTGAAGCTTTCTTT. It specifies CASSQTKGTGGFAEAFF.

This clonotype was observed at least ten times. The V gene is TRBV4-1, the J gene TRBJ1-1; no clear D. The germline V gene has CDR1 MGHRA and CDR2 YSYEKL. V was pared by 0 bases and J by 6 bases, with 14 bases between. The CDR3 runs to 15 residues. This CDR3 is CASSQDQFGASEAFF. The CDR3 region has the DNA TGCGCCAGCAGCCAAGATCAGTTTGGAGCCTCTGAAGCTTTCTTT.

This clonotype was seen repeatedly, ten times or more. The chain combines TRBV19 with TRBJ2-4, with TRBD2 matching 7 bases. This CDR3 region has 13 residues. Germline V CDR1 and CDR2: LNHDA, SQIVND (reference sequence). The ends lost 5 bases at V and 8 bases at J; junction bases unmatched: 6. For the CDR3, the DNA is TGTGCCAGTAGTGCAGCGGGGCTTGACATTCAGTACTTC. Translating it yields CASSAAGLDIQYF.